This T cell receptor (beta chain) came from a study of blood T cell repertoires in COVID-19. Study-level background: Donors in the United States, Italy and Spain gave samples during acute or convalescent COVID-19.

Only in-frame clones appear in the TCRdb table, and some are missing; sequencing was by immunoSEQ multiplex PCR. The sample lists a few hundred thousand clones; 70% to 90% were seen once. Enrolled through a virtual design, the participants were between roughly 18 and 95 years of age and came from approximately 25 US areas. Two negative PCRs, clearance, or symptom resolution characterized the recovered Cohort 3 donors. Germline CDR1 reads SGHRS; CDR2 reads YFSETQ. Trimming left V 6 bases short and J 2 bases short, with 16 bases between. The length of the CDR3 is 15 residues. The sequence derives from a woman aged 40 to 50 who had recovered from COVID-19. The rearrangement links TRBV5-1 to TRBJ2-3; D gene uncertain. Material: PBMCs or T cells enriched from blood (not recorded which). The DNA of the CDR3 is TGCGCCAGCAAAACAGAACAGACCACCACAGATACGCAGTATTTT. As protein: CASKTEQTTTDTQYF.